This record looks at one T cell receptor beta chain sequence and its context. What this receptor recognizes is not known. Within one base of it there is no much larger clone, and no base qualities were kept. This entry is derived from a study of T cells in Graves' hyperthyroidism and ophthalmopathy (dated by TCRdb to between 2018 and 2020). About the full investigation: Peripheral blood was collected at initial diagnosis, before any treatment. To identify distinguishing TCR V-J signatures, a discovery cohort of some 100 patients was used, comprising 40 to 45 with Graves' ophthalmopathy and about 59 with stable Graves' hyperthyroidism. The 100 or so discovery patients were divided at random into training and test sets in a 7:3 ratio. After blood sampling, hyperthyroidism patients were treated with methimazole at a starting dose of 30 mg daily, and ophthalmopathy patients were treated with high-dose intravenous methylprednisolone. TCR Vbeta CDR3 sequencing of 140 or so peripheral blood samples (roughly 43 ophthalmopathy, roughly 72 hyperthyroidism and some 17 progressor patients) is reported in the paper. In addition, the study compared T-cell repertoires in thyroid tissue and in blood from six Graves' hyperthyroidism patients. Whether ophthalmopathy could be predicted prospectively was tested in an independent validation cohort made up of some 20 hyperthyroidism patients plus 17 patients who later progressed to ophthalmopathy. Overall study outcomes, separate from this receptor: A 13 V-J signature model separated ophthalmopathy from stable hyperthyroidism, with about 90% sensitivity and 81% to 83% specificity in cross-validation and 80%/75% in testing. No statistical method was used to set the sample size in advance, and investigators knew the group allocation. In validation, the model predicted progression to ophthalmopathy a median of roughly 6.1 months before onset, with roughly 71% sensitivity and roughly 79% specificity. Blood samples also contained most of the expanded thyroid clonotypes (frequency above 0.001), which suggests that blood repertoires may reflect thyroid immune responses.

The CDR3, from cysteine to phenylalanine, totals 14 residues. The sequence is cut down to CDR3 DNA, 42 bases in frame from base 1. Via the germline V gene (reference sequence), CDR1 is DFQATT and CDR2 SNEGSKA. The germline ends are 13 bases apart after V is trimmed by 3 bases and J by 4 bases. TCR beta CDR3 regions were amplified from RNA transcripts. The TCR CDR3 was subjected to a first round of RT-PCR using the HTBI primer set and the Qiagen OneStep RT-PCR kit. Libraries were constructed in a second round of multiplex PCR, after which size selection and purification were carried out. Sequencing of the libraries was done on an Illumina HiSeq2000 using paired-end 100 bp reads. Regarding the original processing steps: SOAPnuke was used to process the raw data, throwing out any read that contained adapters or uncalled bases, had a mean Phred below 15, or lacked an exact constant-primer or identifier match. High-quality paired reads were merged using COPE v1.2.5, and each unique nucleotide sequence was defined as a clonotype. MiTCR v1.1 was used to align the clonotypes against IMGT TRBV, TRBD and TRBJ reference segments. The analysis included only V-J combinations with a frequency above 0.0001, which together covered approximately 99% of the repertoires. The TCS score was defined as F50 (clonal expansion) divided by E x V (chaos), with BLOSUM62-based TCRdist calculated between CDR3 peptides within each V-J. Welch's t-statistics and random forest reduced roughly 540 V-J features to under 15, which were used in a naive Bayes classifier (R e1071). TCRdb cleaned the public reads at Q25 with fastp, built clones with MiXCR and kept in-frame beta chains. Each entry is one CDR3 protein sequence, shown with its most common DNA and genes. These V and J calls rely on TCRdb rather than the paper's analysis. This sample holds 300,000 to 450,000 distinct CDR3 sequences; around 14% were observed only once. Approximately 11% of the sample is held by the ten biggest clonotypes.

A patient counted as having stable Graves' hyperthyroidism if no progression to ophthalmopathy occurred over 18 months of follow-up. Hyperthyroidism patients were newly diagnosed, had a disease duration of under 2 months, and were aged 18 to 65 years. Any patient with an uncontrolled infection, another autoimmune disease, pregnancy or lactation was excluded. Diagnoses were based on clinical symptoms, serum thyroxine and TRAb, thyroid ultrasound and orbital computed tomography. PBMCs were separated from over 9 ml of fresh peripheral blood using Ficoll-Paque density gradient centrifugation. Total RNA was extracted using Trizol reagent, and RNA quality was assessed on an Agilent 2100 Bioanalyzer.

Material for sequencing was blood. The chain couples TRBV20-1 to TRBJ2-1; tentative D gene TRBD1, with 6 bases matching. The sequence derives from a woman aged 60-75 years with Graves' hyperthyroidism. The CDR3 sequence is CSARKGVFYNEQFF. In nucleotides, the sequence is TGCAGTGCTAGGAAGGGGGTCTTTTACAATGAGCAGTTCTTC.